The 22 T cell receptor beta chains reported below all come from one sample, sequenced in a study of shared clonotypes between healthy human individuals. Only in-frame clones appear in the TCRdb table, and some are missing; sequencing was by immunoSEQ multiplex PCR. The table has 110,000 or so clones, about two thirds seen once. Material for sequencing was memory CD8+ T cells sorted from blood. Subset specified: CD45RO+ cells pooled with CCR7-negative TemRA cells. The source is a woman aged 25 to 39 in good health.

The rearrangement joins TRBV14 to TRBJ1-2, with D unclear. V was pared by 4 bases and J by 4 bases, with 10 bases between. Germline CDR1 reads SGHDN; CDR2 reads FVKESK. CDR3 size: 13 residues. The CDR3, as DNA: TGTGCCAGCAGCCCCCCCAGCTTCTATGGCTACACCTTC. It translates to CASSPPSFYGYTF.

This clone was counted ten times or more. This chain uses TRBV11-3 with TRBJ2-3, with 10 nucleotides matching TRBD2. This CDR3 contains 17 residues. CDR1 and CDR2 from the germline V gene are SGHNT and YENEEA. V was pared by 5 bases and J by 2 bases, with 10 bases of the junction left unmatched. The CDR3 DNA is TGTGCCAGCAGCAATAGCCTCCTAGCGGGGGACACAGATACGCAGTATTTT. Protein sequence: CASSNSLLAGDTDTQYF.

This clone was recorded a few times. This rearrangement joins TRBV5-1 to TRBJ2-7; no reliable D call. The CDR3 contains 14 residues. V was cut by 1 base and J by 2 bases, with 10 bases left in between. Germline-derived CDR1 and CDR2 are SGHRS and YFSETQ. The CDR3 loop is CASSLLDPTYEQYF. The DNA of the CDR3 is TGCGCCAGCAGCTTGTTGGACCCCACCTACGAGCAGTACTTC.

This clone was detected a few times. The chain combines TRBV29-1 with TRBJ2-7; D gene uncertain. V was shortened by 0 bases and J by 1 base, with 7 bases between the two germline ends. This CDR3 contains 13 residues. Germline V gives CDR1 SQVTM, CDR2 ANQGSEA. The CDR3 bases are TGCAGCGTTGAAGACACGCATTCCTACGAGCAGTACTTC. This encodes CSVEDTHSYEQYF.

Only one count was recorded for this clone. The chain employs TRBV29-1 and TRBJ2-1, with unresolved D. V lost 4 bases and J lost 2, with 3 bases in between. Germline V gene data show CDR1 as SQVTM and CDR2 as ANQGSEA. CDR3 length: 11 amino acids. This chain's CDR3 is CSVGTYNEQFF. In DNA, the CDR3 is TGCAGCGTTGGGACCTACAATGAGCAGTTCTTC.

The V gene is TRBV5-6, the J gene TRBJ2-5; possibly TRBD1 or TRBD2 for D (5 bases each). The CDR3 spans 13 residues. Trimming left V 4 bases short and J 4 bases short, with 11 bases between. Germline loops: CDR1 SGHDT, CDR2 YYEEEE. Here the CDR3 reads CASSIGAGETQYF. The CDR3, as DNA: TGTGCCAGCAGCATTGGGGCGGGAGAGACCCAGTACTTC.

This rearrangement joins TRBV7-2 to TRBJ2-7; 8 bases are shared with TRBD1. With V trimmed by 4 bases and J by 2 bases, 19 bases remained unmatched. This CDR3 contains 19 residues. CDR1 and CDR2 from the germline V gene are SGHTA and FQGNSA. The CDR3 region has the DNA TGTGCCAGCAGCTCCCTTTCGGACAGGGCCCACGAATACACCTACGAGCAGTACTTC. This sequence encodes CASSSLSDRAHEYTYEQYF.

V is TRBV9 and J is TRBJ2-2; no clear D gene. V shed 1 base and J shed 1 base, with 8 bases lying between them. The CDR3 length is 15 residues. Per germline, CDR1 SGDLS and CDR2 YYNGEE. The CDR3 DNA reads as TGTGCCAGCAGCGTATCTTGGGGGAACACCGGGGAGCTGTTTTTT. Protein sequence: CASSVSWGNTGELFF. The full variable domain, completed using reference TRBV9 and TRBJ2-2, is DSGVTQTPKHLITATGQRVTLRCSPRSGDLSVYWYQQSLDQGLQFLIQYYNGEERAKGNILERFSAQQFPDLHSELNLSSLELGDSALYFCASSVSWGNTGELFFGEGSRLTVL.

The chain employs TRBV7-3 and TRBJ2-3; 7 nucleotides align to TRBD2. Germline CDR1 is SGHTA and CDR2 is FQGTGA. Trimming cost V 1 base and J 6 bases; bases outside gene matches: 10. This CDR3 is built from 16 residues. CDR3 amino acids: CASSLRPSAGVDTQYF. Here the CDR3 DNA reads TGTGCCAGCAGCTTAAGGCCATCGGCGGGAGTCGATACGCAGTATTTT.

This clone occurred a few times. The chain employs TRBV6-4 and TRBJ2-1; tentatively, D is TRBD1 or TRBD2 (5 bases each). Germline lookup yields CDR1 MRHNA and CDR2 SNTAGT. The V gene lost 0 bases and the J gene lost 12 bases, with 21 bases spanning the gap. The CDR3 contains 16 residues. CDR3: CASSDSLGTGAGRQFF. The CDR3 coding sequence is TGTGCCAGCAGTGACTCCCTGGGGACCGGGGCGGGTCGGCAGTTCTTC.

DNA for the CDR3: TGTGCCAGTAGTATAGGACCGGGCTACGAGCAGTACTTC. Encoded protein: CASSIGPGYEQYF. V gene TRBV19 combines with J gene TRBJ2-7, with no clear D. Germline V gene lookup returns CDR1 LNHDA and CDR2 SQIVND (reference sequence). Deletions cut 1 base from V and 3 bases from J, with 7 bases between. The CDR3 consists of 13 residues.

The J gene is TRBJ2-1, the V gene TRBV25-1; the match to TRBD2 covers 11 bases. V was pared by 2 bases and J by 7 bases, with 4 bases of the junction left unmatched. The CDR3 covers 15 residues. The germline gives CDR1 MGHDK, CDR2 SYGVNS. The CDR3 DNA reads TGTGCCAGCAGTGAAACTAGCGGGAGTATTAATGAGCAGTTCTTC. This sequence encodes CASSETSGSINEQFF.

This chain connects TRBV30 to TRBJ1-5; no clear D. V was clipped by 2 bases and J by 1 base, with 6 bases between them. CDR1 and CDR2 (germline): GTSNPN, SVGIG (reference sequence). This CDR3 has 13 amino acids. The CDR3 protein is CAWSQESNQPQHF. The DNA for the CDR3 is TGTGCCTGGAGTCAGGAGAGCAATCAGCCCCAGCATTTT.

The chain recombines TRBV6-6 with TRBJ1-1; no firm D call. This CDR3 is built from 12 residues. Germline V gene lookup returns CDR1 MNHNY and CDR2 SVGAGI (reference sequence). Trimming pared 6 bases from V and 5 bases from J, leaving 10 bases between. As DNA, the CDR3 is TGTGCCAGCAGCCCCCTAGGGACTGAAGCTTTCTTT. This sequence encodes CASSPLGTEAFF.

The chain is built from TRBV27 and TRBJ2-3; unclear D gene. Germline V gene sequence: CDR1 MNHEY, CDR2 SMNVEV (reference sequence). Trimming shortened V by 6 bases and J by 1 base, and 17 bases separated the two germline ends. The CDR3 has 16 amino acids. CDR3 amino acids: CASSLLGRGGTDTQYF. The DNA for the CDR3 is TGTGCCAGCAGCCTTCTCGGGCGTGGGGGCACAGATACGCAGTATTTT.

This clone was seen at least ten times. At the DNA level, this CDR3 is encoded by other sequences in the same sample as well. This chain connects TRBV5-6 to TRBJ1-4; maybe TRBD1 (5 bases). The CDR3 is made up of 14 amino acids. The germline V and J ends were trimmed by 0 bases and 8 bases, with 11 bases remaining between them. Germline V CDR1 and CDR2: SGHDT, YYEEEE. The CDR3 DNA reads TGTGCCAGCAGCTTGGAGCAGGGCGGGGAAAAACTGTTTTTT. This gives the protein CASSLEQGGEKLFF.

The DNA of the CDR3 is TGCGCCAGCAGCCCGGAACCGGGACTAGGAGGGTACAATGAGCAGTTCTTC. Protein product: CASSPEPGLGGYNEQFF. The chain links TRBV5-1 to TRBJ2-1, with TRBD2 matching 8 bases. The V segment lost 4 bases and the J segment 4 bases; nucleotides outside the gene matches: 13. Germline CDR1 is SGHRS and CDR2 is YFSETQ. The CDR3 is 17 amino acids.

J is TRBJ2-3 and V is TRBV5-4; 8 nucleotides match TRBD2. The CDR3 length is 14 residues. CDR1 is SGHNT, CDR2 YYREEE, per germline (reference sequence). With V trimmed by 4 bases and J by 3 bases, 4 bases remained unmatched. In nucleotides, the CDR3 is TGTGCCAGCAGCCTCGGGACTAGAACAGATACGCAGTATTTT. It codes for CASSLGTRTDTQYF.

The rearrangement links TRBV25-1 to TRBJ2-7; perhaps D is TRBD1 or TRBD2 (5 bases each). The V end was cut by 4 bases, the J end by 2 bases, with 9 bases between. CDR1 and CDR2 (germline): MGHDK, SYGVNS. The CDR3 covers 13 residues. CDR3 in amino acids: CASSGDGPYEQYF. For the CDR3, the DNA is TGTGCCAGCAGTGGGGACGGACCCTACGAGCAGTACTTC.

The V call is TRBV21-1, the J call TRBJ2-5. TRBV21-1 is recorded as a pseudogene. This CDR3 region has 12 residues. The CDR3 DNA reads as TGTGCCAGCAGCAGGGGCCAAGAGACCCAGTACTTC. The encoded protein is CASSRGQETQYF.

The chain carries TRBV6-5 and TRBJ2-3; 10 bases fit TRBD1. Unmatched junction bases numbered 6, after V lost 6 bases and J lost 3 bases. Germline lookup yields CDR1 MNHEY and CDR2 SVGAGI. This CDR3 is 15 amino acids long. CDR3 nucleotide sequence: TGTGCCAGCAGCCGGGGGACAGGGGAAACAGATACGCAGTATTTT. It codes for CASSRGTGETDTQYF.

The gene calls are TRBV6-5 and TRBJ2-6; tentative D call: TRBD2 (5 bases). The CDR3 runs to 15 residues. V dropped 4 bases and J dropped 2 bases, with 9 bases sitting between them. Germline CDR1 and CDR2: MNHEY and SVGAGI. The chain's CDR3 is CASSLSGTGANVLTF. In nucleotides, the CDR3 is TGTGCCAGCAGTTTGTCGGGGACTGGGGCCAACGTCCTGACTTTC.